The 10 T cell receptor beta chains given below trace back to one sample, sequenced in a study of cytomegalovirus exposure and HLA in healthy donors. PCR used 60 Vbeta primers and 13 Jbeta primers. Profiled with immunoSEQ multiplex PCR; TCRdb holds only in-frame clones, not every one. This table has around 150,000 clones, 60% to 85% appearing once. Sequenced sample: PBMCs. Receptors originate from a man under 40 in good health and CMV-seropositive.

The genes are TRBV10-3 and TRBJ2-2; tentatively, D is TRBD2 (5 bases). The CDR3 totals 15 residues. Trimming left V 10 bases short and J 2 bases short, with 17 bases between. Germline lookup yields CDR1 ENHRY and CDR2 SYGVKD. The CDR3 sequence is CASTEGSKNTGELFF. For the CDR3, the DNA is TGTGCCAGCACCGAGGGCTCGAAAAACACCGGGGAGCTGTTTTTT.

This clone has a single count. This sequence joins TRBV28 and TRBJ2-7; 9 bases line up with TRBD1. This CDR3 spans 14 amino acids. The germline CDR1 and CDR2 sequences are MDHEN and SYDVKM. Germline trimming cut 4 bases from V and 3 bases from J; bases unmatched to any gene: 4. The CDR3 protein is CASSSGQGIYEQYF. The CDR3 bases are TGTGCCAGCAGTTCCGGACAGGGGATCTACGAGCAGTACTTC.

This sequence joins TRBV4-1 and TRBJ2-5, with 9 bases that match TRBD1. Looked up from germline, CDR1 is MGHRA and CDR2 is YSYEKL. V shed 3 bases and J 3 bases; nucleotides not matched to a gene: 8. The CDR3 consists of 16 residues. Here the CDR3 reads CASSHPGQGSKETQYF. CDR3 in DNA: TGCGCCAGCAGCCACCCAGGACAGGGGAGCAAAGAGACCCAGTACTTC.

V is TRBV28 and J is TRBJ1-4, with TRBD1 identical over 9 bases. V was clipped by 5 bases and J by 5 bases; unmatched bases: 6. The germline V gene encodes CDR1 MDHEN and CDR2 SYDVKM. CDR3 length: 15 amino acids. CDR3 protein: CASSTPGTGNEKLFF. CDR3 sequence (DNA): TGTGCCAGCAGTACCCCGGGGACAGGGAATGAAAAACTGTTTTTT.

V is TRBV6-5 and J is TRBJ1-5, with 7 nucleotides matching TRBD1. V gave up 2 bases and J gave up 5 bases; unmatched junction bases: 6. The germline V gene encodes CDR1 MNHEY and CDR2 SVGAGI. This CDR3 is 15 amino acids long. The CDR3 DNA reads TGTGCCAGCAGTTACGGAGGGGGCGCCGATCAGCCCCAGCATTTT. Translating it yields CASSYGGGADQPQHF.

The V call is TRBV29-1, the J call TRBJ2-2, with D possibly matching TRBD1 (5 bases). Germline CDR1 and CDR2: SQVTM and ANQGSEA. The CDR3 consists of 13 residues. V was cut by 4 bases and J by 4 bases, with 10 bases left in between. The CDR3 region has the DNA TGCAGCGTTGCTTCAGGGTTCACCGGGGAGCTGTTTTTT. Translated: CSVASGFTGELFF.

This chain uses TRBV28 with TRBJ2-7, with 9 bases that match TRBD1. The CDR3 consists of 15 residues. Germline CDR1 MDHEN, CDR2 SYDVKM. The V gene end was trimmed by 8 bases and the J gene end by 3 bases; junction bases not matched to a gene: 11. The DNA for the CDR3 is TGTGCCAGCTCTGCCCCGGGACAGGGTATCTACGAGCAGTACTTC. Its protein product is CASSAPGQGIYEQYF.

DNA of the CDR3: TGTGCCAGCAGCCTTCTCGCGGGAGAGACCCAGTACTTC. Its protein product is CASSLLAGETQYF. This chain joins TRBV5-4 and TRBJ2-5, with TRBD2 as a possible D gene (5 bases). CDR1 is SGHNT and CDR2 is YYREEE in the germline V gene (reference sequence). This CDR3 has 13 residues. The V end was cut by 4 bases, the J end by 4 bases, with 11 bases between.

The genes are TRBV27 and TRBJ2-3; possible D gene TRBD2, 5 bases. The germline gives CDR1 MNHEY, CDR2 SMNVEV (reference sequence). The CDR3 runs to 18 residues. With 5 bases removed from V and 1 base from J, the gap between germline ends came to 22 bases. Here the CDR3 reads CASSRYQIGSSGTDTQYF. The CDR3 coding sequence is TGTGCCAGCAGTAGATACCAAATTGGGAGCTCTGGCACAGATACGCAGTATTTT.

The V and J genes are TRBV5-1 and TRBJ2-5; 11 nucleotides match TRBD2. The CDR3 totals 15 residues. The J segment lost 3 bases and the V segment lost 7 bases, leaving 8 bases of the junction unmatched. Germline V CDR1 and CDR2: SGHRS, YFSETQ. Here the CDR3 reads CASAPLAGGKETQYF. CDR3 nucleotide sequence: TGCGCCAGCGCCCCCCTAGCGGGGGGAAAAGAGACCCAGTACTTC.